The clone carrying this T cell receptor (beta chain) was observed a few times. No antigen is known for it. The data derive from a study of beta chain features in type 1 diabetes. Study-wide findings and caveats: Insertion counts at VDJ junctions were lower in type 1 diabetes patients, who also showed more deletions there. Shorter TCRB CDR3s, moderately but significantly so, were found in Type 1 diabetes patients in all four CD4+ subsets. Naive, central memory and Treg TCRB repertoires appeared more alike in patients than in healthy donors.

Sequencing targeted expressed TCRB transcripts, as all isolated RNA had been reverse transcribed. The method was immunoSEQ multiplex PCR; TCRdb's version includes in-frame clones alone and lacks a portion of them. The sample holds some 190,000 clones, around 8% seen once. Germline V gene sequence: CDR1 ENHRY, CDR2 SYGVKD. Trimming pared 0 bases from V and 5 bases from J, leaving 16 bases between. CDR3 length equals 16 residues. This TCR came from a woman aged 40 to 55 with type 1 diabetes. The sample was central memory CD4+ T cells from blood. This sequence joins TRBV10-3 and TRBJ2-5; D possibly corresponds to TRBD2 (6 bases). CDR3 in amino acids: CAISESFGGPKETQYF. The CDR3 DNA sequence: TGTGCCATCAGTGAGTCGTTTGGAGGGCCGAAGGAGACCCAGTACTTC.